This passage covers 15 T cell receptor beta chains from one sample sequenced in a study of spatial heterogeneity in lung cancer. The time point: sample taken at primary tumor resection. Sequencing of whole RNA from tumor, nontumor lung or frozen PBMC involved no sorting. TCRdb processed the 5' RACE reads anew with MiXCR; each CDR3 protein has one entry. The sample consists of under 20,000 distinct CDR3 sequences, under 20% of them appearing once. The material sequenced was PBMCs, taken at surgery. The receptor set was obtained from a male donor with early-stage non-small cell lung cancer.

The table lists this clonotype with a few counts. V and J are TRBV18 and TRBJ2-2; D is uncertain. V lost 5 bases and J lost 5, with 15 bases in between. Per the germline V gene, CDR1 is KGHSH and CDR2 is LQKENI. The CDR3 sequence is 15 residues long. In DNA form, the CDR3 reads TGTGCCAGCTCATCCGCCATCCAAAGGACCGGGGAGCTGTTTTTT. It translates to CASSSAIQRTGELFF. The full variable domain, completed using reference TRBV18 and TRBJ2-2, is NAGVMQNPRHLVRRRGQEARLRCSPMKGHSHVYWYRQLPEEGLKFMVYLQKENIIDESGMPKERFSAEFPKEGPSILRIQQVVRGDSAAYFCASSSAIQRTGELFFGEGSRLTVL.

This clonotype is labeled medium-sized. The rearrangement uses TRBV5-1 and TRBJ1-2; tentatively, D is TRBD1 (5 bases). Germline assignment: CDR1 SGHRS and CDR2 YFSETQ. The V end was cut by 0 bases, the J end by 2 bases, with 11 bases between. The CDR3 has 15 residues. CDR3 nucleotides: TGCGCCAGCAGCTTGGCCAGGGAACTAAACTATGGCTACACCTTC. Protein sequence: CASSLARELNYGYTF.

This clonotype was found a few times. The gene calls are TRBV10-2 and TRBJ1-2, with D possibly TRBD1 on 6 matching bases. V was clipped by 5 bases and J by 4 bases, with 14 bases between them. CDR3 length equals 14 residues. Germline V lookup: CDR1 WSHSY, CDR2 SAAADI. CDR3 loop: CASSNLGGSYGYTF. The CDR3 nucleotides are TGCGCCAGCAGTAACTTAGGGGGGAGCTATGGCTACACCTTC.

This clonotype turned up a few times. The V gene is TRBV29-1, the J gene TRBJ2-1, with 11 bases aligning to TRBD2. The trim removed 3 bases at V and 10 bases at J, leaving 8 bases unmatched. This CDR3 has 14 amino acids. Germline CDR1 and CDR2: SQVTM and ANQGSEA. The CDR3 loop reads CSVDQLAGDREQFF. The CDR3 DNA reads TGCAGCGTTGATCAACTAGCGGGGGACAGGGAGCAGTTCTTC.

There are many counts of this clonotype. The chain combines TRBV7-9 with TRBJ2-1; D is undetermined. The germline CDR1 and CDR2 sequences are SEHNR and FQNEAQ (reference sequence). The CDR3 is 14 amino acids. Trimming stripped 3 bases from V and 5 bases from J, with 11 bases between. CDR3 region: CASSFLGSDNEQFF. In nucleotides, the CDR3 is TGTGCCAGCAGCTTCCTGGGTTCCGACAATGAGCAGTTCTTC.

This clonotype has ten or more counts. CDR3 coding DNA: TGTGCCAGCAGCATACAGGGGACAGATACGCAGTATTTT. Translated: CASSIQGTDTQYF. V usage is TRBV14 and J usage is TRBJ2-3; 7 bases fit TRBD1. The CDR3 extends over 13 amino acids. The J segment lost 3 bases and the V segment lost 5 bases, leaving 2 bases of the junction unmatched. Germline loops: CDR1 SGHDN, CDR2 FVKESK.

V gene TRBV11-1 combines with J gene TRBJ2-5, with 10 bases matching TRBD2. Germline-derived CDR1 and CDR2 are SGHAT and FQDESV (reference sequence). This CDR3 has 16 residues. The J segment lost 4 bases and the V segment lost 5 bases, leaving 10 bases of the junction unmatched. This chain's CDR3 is CASSLLAGFTLETQYF. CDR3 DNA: TGTGCCAGCAGCCTACTAGCGGGGTTCACTCTAGAGACCCAGTACTTC.

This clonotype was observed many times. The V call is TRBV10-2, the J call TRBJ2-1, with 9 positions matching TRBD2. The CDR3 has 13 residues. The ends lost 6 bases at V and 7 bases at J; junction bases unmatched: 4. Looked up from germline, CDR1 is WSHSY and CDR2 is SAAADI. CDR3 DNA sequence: TGCGCCAGCAGCCTAGCGGGGAAGAATGAGCAGTTCTTC. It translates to CASSLAGKNEQFF.

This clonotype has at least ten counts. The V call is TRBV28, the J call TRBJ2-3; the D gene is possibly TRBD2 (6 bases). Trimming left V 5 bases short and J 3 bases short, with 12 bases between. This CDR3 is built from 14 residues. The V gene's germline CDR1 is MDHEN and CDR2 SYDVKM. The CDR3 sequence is CASSASGGTDTQYF. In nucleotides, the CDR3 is TGTGCCAGCAGTGCGAGTGGGGGGACAGATACGCAGTATTTT.

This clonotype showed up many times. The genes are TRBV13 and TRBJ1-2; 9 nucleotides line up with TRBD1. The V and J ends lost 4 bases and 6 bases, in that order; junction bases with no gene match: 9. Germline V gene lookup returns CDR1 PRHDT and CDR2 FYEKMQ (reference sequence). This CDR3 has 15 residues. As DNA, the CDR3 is TGTGCCAGCAGCTCCGGGCGGGACAGGGTACATGGCTACACCTTC. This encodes CASSSGRDRVHGYTF.

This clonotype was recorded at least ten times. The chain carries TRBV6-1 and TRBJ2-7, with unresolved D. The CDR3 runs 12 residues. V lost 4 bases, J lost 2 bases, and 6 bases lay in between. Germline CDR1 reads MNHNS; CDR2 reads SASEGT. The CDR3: CASSGEAYEQYF. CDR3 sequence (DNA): TGTGCCAGCAGTGGAGAAGCCTACGAGCAGTACTTC.

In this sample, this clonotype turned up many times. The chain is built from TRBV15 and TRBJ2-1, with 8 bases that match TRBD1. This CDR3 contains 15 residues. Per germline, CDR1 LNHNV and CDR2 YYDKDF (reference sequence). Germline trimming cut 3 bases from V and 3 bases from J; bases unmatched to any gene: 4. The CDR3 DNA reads TGTGCCACCAGCAGGGACAGGGCTGGCTACAATGAGCAGTTCTTC. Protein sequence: CATSRDRAGYNEQFF.

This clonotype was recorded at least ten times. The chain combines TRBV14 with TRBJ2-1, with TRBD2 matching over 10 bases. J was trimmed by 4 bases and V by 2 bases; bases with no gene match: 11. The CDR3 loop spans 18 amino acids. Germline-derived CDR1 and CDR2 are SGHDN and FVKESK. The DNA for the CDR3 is TGTGCCAGCAGCCAATTTGCTAGCGGGGGCCCCCGGTACAATGAGCAGTTCTTC. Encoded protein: CASSQFASGGPRYNEQFF.

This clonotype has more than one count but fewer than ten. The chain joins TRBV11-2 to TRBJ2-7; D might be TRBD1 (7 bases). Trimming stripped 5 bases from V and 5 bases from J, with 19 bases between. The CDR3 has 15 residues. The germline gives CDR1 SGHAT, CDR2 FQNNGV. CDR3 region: CASSPRQGGDHEQYF. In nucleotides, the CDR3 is TGTGCCAGCAGCCCTAGACAGGGAGGAGATCACGAGCAGTACTTC.

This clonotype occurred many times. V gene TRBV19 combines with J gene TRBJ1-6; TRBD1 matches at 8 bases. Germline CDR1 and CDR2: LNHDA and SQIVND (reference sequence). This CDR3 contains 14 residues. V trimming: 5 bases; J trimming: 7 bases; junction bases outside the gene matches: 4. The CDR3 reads CASSLTGGNSPLHF. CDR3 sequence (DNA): TGTGCCAGTAGTTTAACAGGGGGGAATTCACCCCTCCACTTT.